A selection of T cell receptor beta chains follows, all from one sample in a study of regulatory T cells in long-lasting Graves disease. TCRdb re-called the multiplex PCR reads with MiXCR, one entry per CDR3 protein. The sample records some 350,000 distinct CDR3 sequences, 15% to 20% being singletons. Separately, the same data were catalogued under a study of T cells in Graves' hyperthyroidism and ophthalmopathy.

The material was peripheral blood mononuclear cells (PBMCs), obtained at new diagnosis, from a patient treated with antithyroid drugs. The receptor set was obtained from a woman aged 18-29 years with Graves disease. The CDR3 runs from the conserved cysteine through the conserved F or W. Fields, in order: V gene, D gene, clone size, J gene, CDR3 protein, CDR3 DNA. D genes are given only for firm matches. The listing skips clone size in some rows; elsewhere it reads once, few, many or a size class.

>TRBV3-1|.|.|TRBJ2-1
CASSPPLDASSYNEQFF
TGTGCCAGCAGCCCTCCACTAGACGCGAGCTCCTACAATGAGCAGTTCTTC
>TRBV19|.|.|TRBJ1-4
CASRGSYTNEKLFF
TGTGCCAGTAGAGGTTCATATACTAATGAAAAACTGTTTTTT
>TRBV7-9|.|few|TRBJ2-3
CASSPRDSERDTQYF
TGTGCCAGCAGCCCCCGGGACTCTGAAAGAGATACGCAGTATTTT
>TRBV29-1|.|.|TRBJ1-1
CGVPRQENTEAFF
TGCGGCGTTCCCCGACAGGAGAACACTGAAGCTTTCTTT
>TRBV5-1|TRBD2|.|TRBJ2-3
CASSFGGRATDTQYF
TGCGCCAGCAGCTTCGGGGGGAGGGCCACAGATACGCAGTATTTT
>TRBV9|.|many|TRBJ1-1
CASSAQRSGTEAFF
TGTGCCAGCAGCGCTCAACGTTCCGGGACTGAAGCTTTCTTT
>TRBV7-9|.|many|TRBJ2-1
CASSPPGLGGNEQFF
TGTGCCAGCAGTCCACCGGGCTTAGGAGGCAATGAGCAGTTCTTC
>TRBV5-1|.|many|TRBJ2-5
CASSPDQGGETQYF
TGCGCCAGCAGCCCGGACCAGGGGGGAGAGACCCAGTACTTC
>TRBV28|.|many|TRBJ2-7
CASSFKGWQYF
TGTGCCAGCAGTTTTAAGGGTTGGCAGTACTTC
>TRBV7-9|TRBD2|many|TRBJ2-5
CASSSGTSGGQETQYF
TGTGCCAGCAGCAGCGGGACTAGCGGGGGACAAGAGACCCAGTACTTC
>TRBV6-1|.|many|TRBJ1-1
CASSHPGMNTEAFF
TGTGCCAGCAGTCACCCTGGAATGAACACTGAAGCTTTCTTT
>TRBV20-1|.|few|TRBJ1-2
CSASVRDRAMFNYGYTF
TGCAGTGCTAGCGTCCGGGACCGCGCCATGTTTAACTATGGCTACACCTTC
>TRBV6-5|.|many|TRBJ1-1
CASSYSTLVGAGGNTEAFF
TGTGCCAGCAGTTACTCGACGCTGGTCGGGGCCGGGGGGAACACTGAAGCTTTCTTT
>TRBV19|.|.|TRBJ1-1
CASRDPAANTEAFF
TGTGCCAGTAGAGATCCTGCAGCGAACACTGAAGCTTTCTTT
>TRBV12-5|.|many|TRBJ2-3
CASGSSLSPLGTQYF
TGTGCTAGTGGTTCGAGTCTCTCACCTTTGGGTACGCAGTATTTT
>TRBV27|.|few|TRBJ1-5
CASSAGAYSNQPQHF
TGTGCCAGCAGTGCCGGGGCCTATAGCAATCAGCCCCAGCATTTT
>TRBV3-1|TRBD2|.|TRBJ2-7
CASSQDAGGYEQYF
TGTGCCAGCAGCCAAGATGCGGGGGGCTACGAGCAGTACTTC
>TRBV27|.|many|TRBJ1-1
CASSQTLHTEAFF
TGTGCCAGCAGTCAAACACTGCACACTGAAGCTTTCTTT
>TRBV3-1|.|many|TRBJ1-5
CASSPTIENQPQHF
TGTGCCAGCAGCCCGACGATAGAAAATCAGCCCCAGCATTTT
>TRBV7-9|TRBD1|.|TRBJ1-2
CASSLGQLNYGYTF
TGTGCCAGCAGCCTGGGACAGCTTAACTATGGCTACACCTTC
>TRBV11-2|TRBD2|many|TRBJ2-3
CASTRLAGGRADTQYF
TGTGCCAGTACACGGCTAGCGGGGGGGCGGGCAGATACGCAGTATTTT
>TRBV20-1|TRBD2|many|TRBJ2-5
CSASFSAGAQYF
TGCAGTGCTAGTTTCTCCGCGGGAGCCCAGTACTTC
>TRBV2|TRBD1|few|TRBJ1-6
CASSPGTGTFTLHF
TGTGCCAGCAGCCCCGGGACAGGGACCTTCACCCTCCACTTT
>TRBV11-2|TRBD1|many|TRBJ1-2
CASSHGQGGAYGYTF
TGTGCCAGCAGCCACGGACAGGGGGGGGCCTATGGCTACACCTTC
>TRBV6-1|.|.|TRBJ2-7
CASSQGTGQIYEQYF
TGTGCCAGCAGTCAGGGCACGGGACAAATCTACGAGCAGTACTTC
>TRBV3-1|.|many|TRBJ1-6
CASSQARTDIPDLHF
TGTGCCAGCAGCCAAGCGCGGACAGACATCCCCGACCTCCACTTT
>TRBV6-2/TRBV6-3|.|.|TRBJ2-1
CASSDSSATANEQFF
TGTGCCAGCAGTGACTCAAGCGCCACTGCGAATGAGCAGTTCTTC
>TRBV12-3/TRBV12-4|.|many|TRBJ1-2
CASSLNVLGYTF
TGTGCCAGCAGCCTTAATGTGCTCGGCTACACCTTC
>TRBV5-1|TRBD2|once|TRBJ2-1
CASSYGSGGNEQFF
TGCGCCAGCAGCTACGGTTCGGGGGGTAATGAGCAGTTCTTC
>TRBV11-2|.|many|TRBJ1-1
CASSQIAGAQEAFF
TGTGCCAGCAGCCAGATTGCCGGGGCGCAAGAAGCTTTCTTT
>TRBV5-1|.|.|TRBJ1-1
CASSLDPGPDTEAFF
TGCGCCAGCAGCTTGGACCCCGGGCCGGACACTGAAGCTTTCTTT
>TRBV10-2|TRBD1|.|TRBJ1-2
CASGTGPGGYGYTF
TGCGCCAGCGGGACAGGCCCTGGGGGCTATGGCTACACCTTC
>TRBV5-4|.|.|TRBJ2-7
CASSSPLGAGVPYEQYF
TGTGCCAGCAGCTCGCCCCTGGGGGCGGGAGTTCCCTACGAGCAGTACTTC
>TRBV7-8|.|.|TRBJ2-5
CASSFSPKETQYF
TGTGCCAGCAGCTTTAGTCCGAAAGAGACCCAGTACTTC
>TRBV6-2/TRBV6-3|.|many|TRBJ2-1
CASGGSTKNEQFF
TGTGCCAGTGGAGGGTCGACAAAGAATGAGCAGTTCTTC
>TRBV5-1|.|many|TRBJ1-1
CASSPSVNTEAFF
TGCGCCAGCAGCCCGAGCGTGAACACTGAAGCTTTCTTT
>TRBV6-2/TRBV6-3|TRBD1|few|TRBJ1-2
CASSFTGGYYGYTF
TGTGCCAGCAGTTTCACAGGGGGCTACTATGGCTACACCTTC
>TRBV11-3|.|many|TRBJ1-1
CASSYGGGLNTEAFF
TGTGCCAGCAGCTATGGTGGAGGCCTGAACACTGAAGCTTTCTTT
>TRBV5-5|.|few|TRBJ2-5
CASSYSQETQYF
TGTGCCAGCAGCTACAGCCAAGAGACCCAGTACTTC
>TRBV28|TRBD2|.|TRBJ2-1
CASSLGLAGGPLNEQFF
TGTGCCAGCAGCTTGGGACTAGCGGGAGGGCCTTTGAATGAGCAGTTCTTC
>TRBV6-2/TRBV6-3|.|few|TRBJ1-5
CASREDGSNQPQHF
TGTGCCAGCAGAGAGGACGGTAGCAATCAGCCCCAGCATTTT
>TRBV5-5|TRBD2|.|TRBJ2-7
CASGRTSGGIIQSYEQYF
TGTGCCAGCGGACGGACTAGCGGGGGGATTATACAGTCCTACGAGCAGTACTTC
>TRBV29-1|.|many|TRBJ2-7
CSVLDPIRYEQYF
TGCAGCGTTTTGGACCCCATCAGGTACGAGCAGTACTTC
>TRBV12-3/TRBV12-4|TRBD2|few|TRBJ2-1
CASNPGGSLRNEQFF
TGTGCCAGCAACCCCGGGGGGTCCCTCAGGAATGAGCAGTTCTTC
>TRBV6-2/TRBV6-3|.|few|TRBJ1-2
CASSYSEGDGYTF
TGTGCCAGCAGTTACTCCGAGGGCGATGGCTACACCTTC